The T cell receptor (beta chain) described here comes from a study of shared clonotypes between healthy human individuals. Overall study context: Researchers assigned three CD4 naive, three CD4 memory, two CD8 naive and one CD8 memory plate to each donor.

On sorted subsets, replicate PCRs used 200 to 250 ng DNA, or 30,000 or so T cell genomes. The table came from immunoSEQ multiplex PCR; TCRdb's copy has only in-frame clones and leaves some out. In the table there are around 700,000 clones, less than 80% of which are singletons. The CDR3 length is 15 residues. V shed 5 bases and J 2 bases; nucleotides not matched to a gene: 8. The germline V gene has CDR1 SGHTA and CDR2 FQGTGA. CD4+ cells underwent separation, giving CD45RA+ naive and CD45RA-negative memory subsets. The V call is TRBV7-3, the J call TRBJ2-7; 8 bases fit TRBD1. Sequenced: memory CD4+ T cells sorted from blood. This sample's subset: CD45RA-negative fraction. This TCR was recovered from a woman under 40 in good health. CDR3 loop: CASSPGQGNTYEQYF. The CDR3 DNA follows: TGTGCCAGCAGCCCCGGACAGGGAAACACCTACGAGCAGTACTTC.